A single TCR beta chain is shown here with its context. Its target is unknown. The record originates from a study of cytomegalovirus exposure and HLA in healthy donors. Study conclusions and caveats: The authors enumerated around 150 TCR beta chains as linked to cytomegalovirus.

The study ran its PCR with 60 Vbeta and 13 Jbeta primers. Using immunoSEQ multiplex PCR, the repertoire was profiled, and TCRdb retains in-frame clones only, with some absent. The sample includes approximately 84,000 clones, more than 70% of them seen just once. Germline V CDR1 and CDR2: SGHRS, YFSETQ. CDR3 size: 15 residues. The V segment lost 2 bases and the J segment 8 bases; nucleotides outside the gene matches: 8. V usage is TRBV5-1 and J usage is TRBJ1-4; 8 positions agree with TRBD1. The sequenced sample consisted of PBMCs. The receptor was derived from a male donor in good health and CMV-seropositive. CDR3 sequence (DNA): TGCGCCAGCAGCTTACGCGGGACAGGATGGGAAAAACTGTTTTTT. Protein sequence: CASSLRGTGWEKLFF. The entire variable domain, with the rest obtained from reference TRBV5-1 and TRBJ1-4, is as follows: KAGVTQTPRYLIKTRGQQVTLSCSPISGHRSVSWYQQTPGQGLQFLFEYFSETQRNKGNFPGRFSGRQFSNSRSEMNVSTLELGDSALYLCASSLRGTGWEKLFFGSGTQLSVL.